This T cell receptor beta chain was captured by sequencing in a study of T cells in Graves' hyperthyroidism and ophthalmopathy. Study observations and caveats: Ophthalmopathy could be told apart from stable hyperthyroidism with a 13 V-J model.

Orbital computed tomography, thyroid ultrasound, serum thyroxine and TRAb, and clinical symptoms together informed the diagnoses. Using RNA transcripts as the source, TCR beta CDR3 regions were amplified. A set of HTBI primers served as the primers for a first-round RT-PCR of the TCR CDR3. Via MiXCR, TCRdb re-called the multiplex PCR reads, giving one row per CDR3 protein. This repertoire shows a few hundred thousand distinct CDR3 sequences, around 15% found once; its top ten account for roughly 35%. This clonotype was detected ten times or more. What it binds is not known. Germline lookup yields CDR1 LNHDA and CDR2 SQIVND (reference sequence). CDR3 length: 15 amino acids. V shed 2 bases, J shed 5 bases, and the junction held 5 bases outside the gene matches.

The clonotype comes from a woman between 35 and 50 years old with Graves' ophthalmopathy. The J gene is TRBJ1-2, the V gene TRBV19; TRBD1 agrees at 10 bases. Sequencing used blood. DNA for the CDR3: TGTGCCAGTAGTATACGACAGGGGGCTTGGTATGGCTACACCTTC. Amino acid sequence: CASSIRQGAWYGYTF.